This TCR beta chain was retrieved from a study of T cells after yellow fever vaccination. This clonotype was counted many times. Each CDR3 protein is one row after TCRdb ran MiXCR on the 5' RACE reads. The table shows hundreds of thousands of distinct CDR3 sequences, with roughly a sixth occurring only once. Per germline, CDR1 SGHVS and CDR2 FNYEAQ. Trimming shortened V by 4 bases and J by 6 bases, and 7 bases separated the two germline ends. This CDR3 is 12 amino acids long. This TCR was sampled from a young man who received the YFV17D yellow fever vaccine. Sequenced here: PBMCs, sampled before the yellow fever booster vaccination. The chain carries TRBV7-6 and TRBJ2-1; no firm D call. In DNA, the CDR3 is TGTGCCAGCAGCTCCTTCCCCAATGAGCAGTTCTTC. Translating it yields CASSSFPNEQFF.